The rows below give T cell receptor beta chains drawn from one sample of a study of blood T cells in healthy people across ages. Via MiXCR, TCRdb re-called the 5' RACE reads, giving one row per CDR3 protein. The repertoire holds approximately 760,000 distinct CDR3 sequences, about 25% seen once, with 9% to 9.5% in the top ten. The sample was also linked to a second study, of T cells of mothers and their children.

The sequenced sample consisted of blood. All receptors derive from a boy aged 10-17 years in good health. Both conserved end residues are part of each CDR3. Each record gives: CDR3 DNA, CDR3 protein, J gene, V gene, D gene, clone size. D genes are given only for firm matches. The listing skips clone size in some rows; elsewhere it reads once, few, many or a size class.

cdr3_nt: TGCAGCGTTCCCAGCGGGAGTGTGATACCCTACAATGAGCAGTTCTTC
cdr3_aa: CSVPSGSVIPYNEQFF
j_call: TRBJ2-1
v_call: TRBV29-1
d_call: TRBD2
clone_size: few

cdr3_nt: TGTGCCAGCAGCTTAGATAAAAACATTCAGTACTTC
cdr3_aa: CASSLDKNIQYF
j_call: TRBJ2-4
v_call: TRBV7-9
d_call: NA
clone_size: many

cdr3_nt: TGCAGCGGCCAGGACGGCTATAATGAAAAACTGTTTTTT
cdr3_aa: CSGQDGYNEKLFF
j_call: TRBJ1-4
v_call: TRBV29-1
d_call: NA
clone_size: NA

cdr3_nt: TGTGCCAGACAGGGTGCGGGAGGTTCCGAGACCCAGTACTTC
cdr3_aa: CARQGAGGSETQYF
j_call: TRBJ2-5
v_call: TRBV2
d_call: TRBD2
clone_size: NA

cdr3_nt: TGTGCCAGCAGTCCCGTCACTGGGGGCGAGCAGTACTTC
cdr3_aa: CASSPVTGGEQYF
j_call: TRBJ2-7
v_call: TRBV28
d_call: NA
clone_size: few

cdr3_nt: TGTGCCAGCAGTCCTCCCAGGGGGCGGGCCTACGAGCAGTACTTC
cdr3_aa: CASSPPRGRAYEQYF
j_call: TRBJ2-7
v_call: TRBV28
d_call: TRBD1
clone_size: few

cdr3_nt: TGCAGCGTTGAGGCTGTTGAAAAACTGTTTTTT
cdr3_aa: CSVEAVEKLFF
j_call: TRBJ1-4
v_call: TRBV29-1
d_call: NA
clone_size: NA

cdr3_nt: TGTGCCAGCAGTTCCGGGACAGCCTACACCTTC
cdr3_aa: CASSSGTAYTF
j_call: TRBJ1-2
v_call: TRBV12-3/TRBV12-4
d_call: TRBD1
clone_size: few

cdr3_nt: TGTGCCAGCAGCCAAAATAGACTACCGACCCCCGGGGAGCTGTTTTTT
cdr3_aa: CASSQNRLPTPGELFF
j_call: TRBJ2-2
v_call: TRBV3-1
d_call: NA
clone_size: NA

cdr3_nt: TGTGCCAGTAGCCGACAGGGAAACTCCTACGAGCAGTACTTC
cdr3_aa: CASSRQGNSYEQYF
j_call: TRBJ2-7
v_call: TRBV28
d_call: TRBD1
clone_size: few

cdr3_nt: TGTGCCAGCAGTGATGCTAGCGGGAGATACGAGCAGTACTTC
cdr3_aa: CASSDASGRYEQYF
j_call: TRBJ2-7
v_call: TRBV6-1
d_call: TRBD2
clone_size: NA

cdr3_nt: TGTGCCAGCAGCTTAACCGGGAGTCTCTACGAGCAGTACTTC
cdr3_aa: CASSLTGSLYEQYF
j_call: TRBJ2-7
v_call: TRBV5-4
d_call: NA
clone_size: few

cdr3_nt: TGTGCCAGCAGTTTCCGGACTAGCGGGAGGGTTGACACCGGGGAGCTGTTTTTT
cdr3_aa: CASSFRTSGRVDTGELFF
j_call: TRBJ2-2
v_call: TRBV27
d_call: TRBD2
clone_size: NA

cdr3_nt: TGTGCCAGCGCGACCTTGGGAACGAAACTGTTTTTT
cdr3_aa: CASATLGTKLFF
j_call: TRBJ1-4
v_call: TRBV7-2
d_call: NA
clone_size: few

cdr3_nt: TGCGCCAGCAGCCAAGAAGCCAGCGCAAATGAGCAGTTCTTC
cdr3_aa: CASSQEASANEQFF
j_call: TRBJ2-1
v_call: TRBV4-1
d_call: NA
clone_size: once

cdr3_nt: TGCAGCGCTTCGACAGGGGCCTCTGGGGCCAGCGTCCTGACTTTC
cdr3_aa: CSASTGASGASVLTF
j_call: TRBJ2-6
v_call: TRBV29-1
d_call: TRBD1
clone_size: few

cdr3_nt: TGCGCCAGCAGCTTGGTCCCGATAGCGGGAGTGGCCCAGTACTTC
cdr3_aa: CASSLVPIAGVAQYF
j_call: TRBJ2-5
v_call: TRBV5-1
d_call: TRBD2
clone_size: NA

cdr3_nt: TGTGCCAGCAGTTGGGATGAAGCTTTCTTT
cdr3_aa: CASSWDEAFF
j_call: TRBJ1-1
v_call: TRBV12-3/TRBV12-4
d_call: NA
clone_size: few

cdr3_nt: TGTGCCGGCGGACAGGATGGGGTGAACACTGAAGCTTTCTTT
cdr3_aa: CAGGQDGVNTEAFF
j_call: TRBJ1-1
v_call: TRBV11-1
d_call: TRBD1
clone_size: many

cdr3_nt: TGTGCCAGCAGTCAGGACAGCCATTCCTACGAGCAGTACTTC
cdr3_aa: CASSQDSHSYEQYF
j_call: TRBJ2-7
v_call: TRBV12-3/TRBV12-4
d_call: NA
clone_size: few

cdr3_nt: TGTGCCAGCAGTTTCACCAGGGGGGCTAACTATGGCTACACCTTC
cdr3_aa: CASSFTRGANYGYTF
j_call: TRBJ1-2
v_call: TRBV27
d_call: TRBD1
clone_size: NA

cdr3_nt: TGTGCTAGTGGTTTGCTCGGGGAGGACATTCAGTACTTC
cdr3_aa: CASGLLGEDIQYF
j_call: TRBJ2-4
v_call: TRBV12-5
d_call: NA
clone_size: NA

cdr3_nt: TGTGCCAGCAGTGAACAGTTGACAGTTGAAAATCAGCCCCAGCATTTT
cdr3_aa: CASSEQLTVENQPQHF
j_call: TRBJ1-5
v_call: TRBV2
d_call: NA
clone_size: few

cdr3_nt: TGTGCCAGCAGCTCGCAAACAGGGGCCTTCGGAAACACCATATATTTT
cdr3_aa: CASSSQTGAFGNTIYF
j_call: TRBJ1-3
v_call: TRBV7-9
d_call: TRBD1
clone_size: once

cdr3_nt: TGTGCCAGTACAGGGCTCAGGTACCAAGAGACCCAGTACTTC
cdr3_aa: CASTGLRYQETQYF
j_call: TRBJ2-5
v_call: TRBV28
d_call: NA
clone_size: NA

cdr3_nt: TGTGCCAGCAGTTATACCGGGAACTATGGCTACACCTTC
cdr3_aa: CASSYTGNYGYTF
j_call: TRBJ1-2
v_call: TRBV6-2/TRBV6-3
d_call: NA
clone_size: many

cdr3_nt: TGCGCCAGCAGCCGACCCTCCGGGACAGGGGGGCAGTTCTTC
cdr3_aa: CASSRPSGTGGQFF
j_call: TRBJ2-1
v_call: TRBV4-1
d_call: TRBD1
clone_size: NA

cdr3_nt: TGTGCCAGCAGCCGGGACAGGGGACTACACGAGCAGTACTTC
cdr3_aa: CASSRDRGLHEQYF
j_call: TRBJ2-7
v_call: TRBV6-2/TRBV6-3
d_call: TRBD1
clone_size: NA

cdr3_nt: TGTGCCAGCAGCTTAAAAGATGCAGATACGCAGTATTTT
cdr3_aa: CASSLKDADTQYF
j_call: TRBJ2-3
v_call: TRBV7-2
d_call: NA
clone_size: NA

cdr3_nt: TGTGCCAGCGGCAGGTTGGACTCCTACGAGCAGTACTTC
cdr3_aa: CASGRLDSYEQYF
j_call: TRBJ2-7
v_call: TRBV11-3
d_call: NA
clone_size: NA

cdr3_nt: TGTGCCAGCAGTTACTCGGCTGAAAACGGGCCAGGGGAGCTGTTTTTT
cdr3_aa: CASSYSAENGPGELFF
j_call: TRBJ2-2
v_call: TRBV6-5
d_call: NA
clone_size: NA

cdr3_nt: TGTGCCAGCAGCCCGATAGCGGGGAACTACAATGAGCAGTTCTTC
cdr3_aa: CASSPIAGNYNEQFF
j_call: TRBJ2-1
v_call: TRBV7-2
d_call: TRBD2
clone_size: few

cdr3_nt: TGCGCCAGCAGCCCCGACCCGGGACAACTTGGTGAGCAGTTCTTC
cdr3_aa: CASSPDPGQLGEQFF
j_call: TRBJ2-1
v_call: TRBV4-1
d_call: NA
clone_size: few

cdr3_nt: TGCGCCAGCAGCGGGGGACTTTGGCGCGATGAGCAGTTCTTC
cdr3_aa: CASSGGLWRDEQFF
j_call: TRBJ2-1
v_call: TRBV5-1
d_call: NA
clone_size: NA

cdr3_nt: TGCAGTGCTGCCCACGCCGGCCGGGACAGATTCTATGGCTACACCTTC
cdr3_aa: CSAAHAGRDRFYGYTF
j_call: TRBJ1-2
v_call: TRBV20-1
d_call: TRBD1
clone_size: NA

cdr3_nt: TGTGCCAGCAGTTCATCGGGAGCGGAGACCCAGTACTTC
cdr3_aa: CASSSSGAETQYF
j_call: TRBJ2-5
v_call: TRBV12-3/TRBV12-4
d_call: NA
clone_size: few

cdr3_nt: TGCAGTAAGGTCCCGGGAGGGAAAAACATTCAGTACTTC
cdr3_aa: CSKVPGGKNIQYF
j_call: TRBJ2-4
v_call: TRBV20-1
d_call: TRBD2
clone_size: NA

cdr3_nt: TGTGCCAGCAGCGGCCGCGAGGGCAGGGGGTCCTACGAGCAGTACTTC
cdr3_aa: CASSGREGRGSYEQYF
j_call: TRBJ2-7
v_call: TRBV13
d_call: TRBD1
clone_size: few

cdr3_nt: TGTGCCAGCAGCTTCCCCGTCGGGACATGGTACCAAGAGACCCAGTACTTC
cdr3_aa: CASSFPVGTWYQETQYF
j_call: TRBJ2-5
v_call: TRBV7-9
d_call: NA
clone_size: NA

cdr3_nt: TGTGCCAGCAGCGGACGACTAGCGGGGGTGGATGAGCAGTTCTTC
cdr3_aa: CASSGRLAGVDEQFF
j_call: TRBJ2-1
v_call: TRBV9
d_call: TRBD2
clone_size: NA

cdr3_nt: TGTGCCAGCAGCCCGTATCCGCAGAACACTGAGGCTTTCTTT
cdr3_aa: CASSPYPQNTEAFF
j_call: TRBJ1-1
v_call: TRBV7-2
d_call: NA
clone_size: NA

cdr3_nt: TGCAGTGCCCTGGGCCGCGGAGGGGAAAGTTACTCTGGAAACACCATATATTTT
cdr3_aa: CSALGRGGESYSGNTIYF
j_call: TRBJ1-3
v_call: TRBV20-1
d_call: NA
clone_size: few

cdr3_nt: TGTGCCAGCAGTGAATTAAGGGGCGCAACTAATGAAAAACTGTTTTTT
cdr3_aa: CASSELRGATNEKLFF
j_call: TRBJ1-4
v_call: TRBV25-1
d_call: NA
clone_size: NA

cdr3_nt: TGCAGTGCGAACCCCCTGGCGACCTCCTCCTACAATGAGCAGTTCTTC
cdr3_aa: CSANPLATSSYNEQFF
j_call: TRBJ2-1
v_call: TRBV20-1
d_call: NA
clone_size: NA

cdr3_nt: TGCGCCAGCAGCCTCCCGTATCCGACAGGGCTGGAGACCCAGTACTTC
cdr3_aa: CASSLPYPTGLETQYF
j_call: TRBJ2-5
v_call: TRBV4-1
d_call: TRBD1
clone_size: many

cdr3_nt: TGTGCCATCAGTGACCGGGACCAAGGTGAGGAGCAGTACTTC
cdr3_aa: CAISDRDQGEEQYF
j_call: TRBJ2-7
v_call: TRBV10-3
d_call: NA
clone_size: NA

cdr3_nt: TGCAGTGCTAGAGAGGGTAGCTACGAGCAGTACTTC
cdr3_aa: CSAREGSYEQYF
j_call: TRBJ2-7
v_call: TRBV20-1
d_call: NA
clone_size: many

cdr3_nt: TGCAGTGCTGGAGCCCCTCTAGCGGTACAAGAGACCCAGTACTTC
cdr3_aa: CSAGAPLAVQETQYF
j_call: TRBJ2-5
v_call: TRBV20-1
d_call: TRBD2
clone_size: NA

cdr3_nt: TGCAGTGCTAGAGATCGGGCACCAGAGACCCAGTACTTC
cdr3_aa: CSARDRAPETQYF
j_call: TRBJ2-5
v_call: TRBV20-1
d_call: NA
clone_size: few

cdr3_nt: TGCAGTGCTAGCAGCGGGGGGGCCAATGAGCAGTTCTTC
cdr3_aa: CSASSGGANEQFF
j_call: TRBJ2-1
v_call: TRBV20-1
d_call: TRBD2
clone_size: NA

cdr3_nt: TGTGCCAGCAGTTTTCAACAGGGTAATGGCTACACCTTC
cdr3_aa: CASSFQQGNGYTF
j_call: TRBJ1-2
v_call: TRBV27
d_call: NA
clone_size: few

cdr3_nt: TGTGCCAGCAGCGTAGTTTCAGTCACAGATACGCAGTATTTT
cdr3_aa: CASSVVSVTDTQYF
j_call: TRBJ2-3
v_call: TRBV9
d_call: NA
clone_size: few

cdr3_nt: TGTGCCAGCAGGAGGGGGTTCACTGAAGCTTTCTTT
cdr3_aa: CASRRGFTEAFF
j_call: TRBJ1-1
v_call: TRBV6-1
d_call: NA
clone_size: NA

cdr3_nt: TGTGCCATCAGTGACGAACGACTAGTCGAGCAGTTCTTC
cdr3_aa: CAISDERLVEQFF
j_call: TRBJ2-1
v_call: TRBV10-3
d_call: NA
clone_size: NA

cdr3_nt: TGTGCCAGCAGCTTAGCGCTGGGGGCCCATGGCTACACCTTC
cdr3_aa: CASSLALGAHGYTF
j_call: TRBJ1-2
v_call: TRBV7-9
d_call: NA
clone_size: few